This T cell receptor beta chain was obtained from a study of low-dose radiotherapy and immunotherapy resistance in tumors. Turning to the study itself: On an every-two-weeks schedule, patients received intravenous nivolumab 240 mg, along with ipilimumab 1 mg/kg every six weeks. The study administered intravenous cyclophosphamide at 200 mg/m2 every two weeks, one day ahead of radiation and immunotherapy.

The sample's time point: after trial treatment. Treatment of the sample: LDRT plus nivolumab, ipilimumab, low-dose cyclophosphamide and aspirin (RACIN trial). Trimming removed 3 bases from V and 0 bases from J, with 9 bases in between. CDR3 length: 14 residues. From germline, CDR1 is DFQATT and CDR2 SNEGSKA (reference sequence). Covering alpha and beta chains, TRAV- and TRBV-specific primers were used for the first-strand cDNA. TCR amplification used about 18 PCR cycles, a constant-region primer and a V-primer adapter. TCRdb passed the reads through MiXCR, listing each CDR3 protein once. The data contain about 91,000 distinct CDR3 sequences, 20% to 25% of them singletons.

This clonotype originated in a female donor with ovarian cancer. The chain has TRBV20-1 and TRBJ2-4; D not resolved. Sequencing was performed on PBMCs, taken after low-dose radiotherapy plus immunotherapy. In nucleotides, the CDR3 is TGCAGTGCTAGCGGACGGCGAGCCAAAAACATTCAGTACTTC. Amino acids: CSASGRRAKNIQYF.